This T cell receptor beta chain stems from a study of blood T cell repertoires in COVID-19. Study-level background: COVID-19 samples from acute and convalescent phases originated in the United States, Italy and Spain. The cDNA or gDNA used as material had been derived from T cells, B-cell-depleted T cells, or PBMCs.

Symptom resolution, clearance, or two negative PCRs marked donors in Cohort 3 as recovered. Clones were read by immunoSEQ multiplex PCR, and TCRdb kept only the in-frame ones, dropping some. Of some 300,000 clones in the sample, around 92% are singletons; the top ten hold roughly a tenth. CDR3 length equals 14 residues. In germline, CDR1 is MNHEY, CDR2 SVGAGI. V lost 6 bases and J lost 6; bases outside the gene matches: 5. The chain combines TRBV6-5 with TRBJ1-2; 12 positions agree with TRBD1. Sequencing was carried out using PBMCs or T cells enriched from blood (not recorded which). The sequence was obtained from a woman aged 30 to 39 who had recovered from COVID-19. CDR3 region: CASRTGTGGDGYTF. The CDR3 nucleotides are TGTGCCAGCAGAACCGGGACAGGGGGCGATGGCTACACCTTC.